This T cell receptor beta chain was found in a study of vaccination and CD4 T cells after COVID-19. Turning to the study itself: It was a median about 93 days after diagnosis, with a range of 35 to 161, that post-COVID samples were drawn. The post-vaccine samples came a median 72 days after dose two (range 14 to 241). In culture, cells were exposed to overlapping spike peptides from SARS-CoV-2, HCoV-NL63, HCoV-OC43 and HCoV-229E.

Time point reported: late sampling 161 to 241 days after vaccination in a few convalescent patients. Treatment here: approximately nine-day PBMC culture with coronavirus spike peptide pools or control peptides (ViraFEST assay). Antigen-specific T cell expansion with peptide pools preceded TCR sequencing in the ViraFEST approach. Germline V gene lookup returns CDR1 MNHNS and CDR2 SASEGT. V lost 5 bases, J lost 0 bases, and 5 bases lay in between. There are 14 residues in the CDR3. The Oncomine TCR Beta short-read assay sequenced DNA from cultured CD4+ T cells. TCRdb ran MiXCR on the PCR reads and lists one entry per CDR3 protein. The repertoire holds some 24,000 distinct CDR3 sequences, with more than 25% as singletons. On this clonotype itself: What it recognizes is unknown.

The sequenced sample was CD4+ T cells from blood, cultured in vitro, obtained about 7 months after SARS-CoV-2 vaccination. This TCR came from a human donor who had recovered from COVID-19. The rearrangement uses TRBV6-1 and TRBJ2-6; no clear D gene. The CDR3 here is CASSRSSGANVLTF. For the CDR3, the DNA is TGTGCCAGCAGTCGGTCCTCTGGGGCCAACGTCCTGACTTTC.